This T cell receptor (beta chain) was sequenced during a study of blood T cell repertoires in COVID-19. Study in general: The samples span acute and convalescent COVID-19 from the United States, Italy and Spain.

Germline V gene lookup returns CDR1 MDHEN and CDR2 SYDVKM. V lost 2 bases to trimming and J lost 0 bases; unmatched junction nucleotides: 2. This CDR3 has 15 residues. Data came from immunoSEQ multiplex PCR; TCRdb stores just in-frame clones and leaves some out. The data hold roughly 300,000 clones, with approximately 83% observed a single time. The J gene is TRBJ2-7, the V gene TRBV28, with 9 bases that match TRBD2. Specimen: peripheral blood. The receptor was isolated from a woman in her 50s who had recovered from COVID-19. The CDR3 DNA follows: TGTGCCAGCAGTTTAGTTAGCGGGGGCTCCTACGAGCAGTACTTC. Translated: CASSLVSGGSYEQYF.